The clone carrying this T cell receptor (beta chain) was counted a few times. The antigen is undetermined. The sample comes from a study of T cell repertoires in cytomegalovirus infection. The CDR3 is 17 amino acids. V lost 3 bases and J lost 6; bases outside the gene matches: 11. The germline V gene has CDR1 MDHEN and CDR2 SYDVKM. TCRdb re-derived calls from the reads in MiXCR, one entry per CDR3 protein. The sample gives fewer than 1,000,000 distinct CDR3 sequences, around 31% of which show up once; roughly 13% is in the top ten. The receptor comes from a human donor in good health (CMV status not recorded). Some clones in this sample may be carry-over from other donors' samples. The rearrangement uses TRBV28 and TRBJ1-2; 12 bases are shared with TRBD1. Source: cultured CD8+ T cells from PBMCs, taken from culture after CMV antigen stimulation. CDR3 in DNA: TGTGCCAGCAGTTTTCTCCCGGGACAGGGGGCGCAGGATGGCTACACCTTC. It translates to CASSFLPGQGAQDGYTF.